The subject of this entry is one T cell receptor beta chain. Combining a sample-barcoded 5' primer with a J-beta primer mix, a second PCR ran for about 7 to 12 cycles. TCRdb re-analysed the 5' RACE reads in MiXCR, keeping a single row per CDR3 protein. The sample has roughly 800,000 distinct CDR3 sequences, around 25% seen once; the top ten hold under 4.5%. This specimen comes from a study of blood T cells in healthy people across ages. The length of the CDR3 is 16 residues. V was clipped by 4 bases and J by 0 bases, with 16 bases between them. CDR1 and CDR2 from the germline V gene are SQVTM and ANQGSEA. The sample also formed part of further work on T cells of mothers and their children. That report adds: In cDNA synthesis, all of the extracted RNA was used at about 1.6 ug per 15 ul. Sequencing got over 10 million TCR beta CDR3 reads from each mother and around 3.1 million from each child. A slight, non-significant increase in overlap was found for related mother-child pairs relative to unrelated pairs. At a sensitivity of around 100 clones per million clonotypes, no persistent microchimeric T cell clones appeared.

The specimen sequenced was blood. The TCR was taken from a boy younger than 18 in good health. The chain couples TRBV29-1 to TRBJ1-3; a weak D match, TRBD1 (6 bases). CDR3 region: CSVAARGTNSGNTIYF. In DNA form, the CDR3 reads TGCAGCGTTGCAGCTAGGGGGACAAACTCTGGAAACACCATATATTTT.